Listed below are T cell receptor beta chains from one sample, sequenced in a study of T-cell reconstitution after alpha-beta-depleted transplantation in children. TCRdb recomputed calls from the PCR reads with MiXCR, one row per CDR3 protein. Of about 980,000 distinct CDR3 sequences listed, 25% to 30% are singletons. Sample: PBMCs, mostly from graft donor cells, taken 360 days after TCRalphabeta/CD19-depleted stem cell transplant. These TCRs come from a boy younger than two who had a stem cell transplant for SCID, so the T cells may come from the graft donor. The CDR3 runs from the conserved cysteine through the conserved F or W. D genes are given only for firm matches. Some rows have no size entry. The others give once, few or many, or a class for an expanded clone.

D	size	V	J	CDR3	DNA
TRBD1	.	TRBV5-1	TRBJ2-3	CASSLGGQGATDTQYF	TGCGCCAGCAGCTTGGGCGGACAGGGGGCAACAGATACGCAGTATTTT
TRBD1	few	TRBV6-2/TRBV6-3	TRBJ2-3	CASSNIAGTGVGGETDTQYF	TGTGCCAGCAGCAATATAGCCGGGACAGGGGTCGGCGGGGAGACAGATACGCAGTATTTT
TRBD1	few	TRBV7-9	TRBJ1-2	CASSRLEAGGYGYTF	TGTGCCAGCAGCCGTCTTGAGGCAGGGGGTTATGGCTACACCTTC
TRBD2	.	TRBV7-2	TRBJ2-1	CASRLIAGAPSNEQFF	TGTGCCAGCAGACTAATAGCGGGCGCCCCCAGCAATGAGCAGTTCTTC
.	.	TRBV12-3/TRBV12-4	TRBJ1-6	CASSFLPWNSPLHF	TGTGCCAGCAGTTTTCTACCGTGGAATTCACCCCTCCACTTT
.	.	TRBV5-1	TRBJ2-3	CASSLEPGISTDTQYF	TGCGCCAGCAGCTTGGAACCGGGAATTAGCACAGATACGCAGTATTTT
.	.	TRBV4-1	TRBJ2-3	CASSQDHEGGTDTQYF	TGCGCCAGCAGCCAAGATCACGAGGGGGGCACAGATACGCAGTATTTT
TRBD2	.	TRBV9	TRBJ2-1	CASSVVTSDEQFF	TGTGCCAGCAGCGTAGTGACTAGCGATGAGCAGTTCTTC
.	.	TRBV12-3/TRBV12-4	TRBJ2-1	CASSLRAQPLYNEQFF	TGTGCCAGCAGTTTAAGGGCCCAGCCCTTATACAATGAGCAGTTCTTC
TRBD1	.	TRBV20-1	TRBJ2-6	CSAREGTGTGANVLTF	TGCAGTGCTAGAGAGGGGACAGGGACCGGGGCCAACGTCCTGACTTTC
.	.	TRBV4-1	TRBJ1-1	CASSQDDTYTEAFF	TGCGCCAGCAGCCAAGATGATACGTACACTGAAGCTTTCTTT
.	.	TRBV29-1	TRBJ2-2	CSVERGKNTGELFF	TGCAGCGTTGAGCGCGGGAAGAACACCGGGGAGCTGTTTTTT
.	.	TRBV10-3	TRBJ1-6	CAISEWGGNSPLHF	TGTGCCATCAGTGAGTGGGGAGGCAATTCACCCCTCCACTTT
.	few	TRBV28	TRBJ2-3	CASSLLGTALGDTQYF	TGTGCCAGCAGTTTACTGGGGACTGCCCTGGGAGATACGCAGTATTTT
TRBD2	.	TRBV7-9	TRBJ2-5	CASYGPAGAKYF	TGTGCCAGCTACGGGCCAGCGGGGGCGAAGTACTTC
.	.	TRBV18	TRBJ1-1	CASSPALGRANTEAFF	TGTGCCAGCTCACCAGCACTTGGGCGGGCGAACACTGAAGCTTTCTTT
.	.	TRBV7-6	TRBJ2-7	CASSLEDTTYEQYF	TGTGCCAGCAGCTTAGAGGACACGACCTACGAGCAGTACTTC
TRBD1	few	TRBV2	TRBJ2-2	CASRKTGTGYTGELFF	TGTGCCAGCAGAAAAACCGGGACAGGCTACACCGGGGAGCTGTTTTTT
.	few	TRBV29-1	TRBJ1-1	CSVLLTPLNTEAFF	TGCAGCGTTCTATTGACACCGCTGAACACTGAAGCTTTCTTT
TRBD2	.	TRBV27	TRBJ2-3	CASSLFPSSGGITDTQYF	TGTGCCAGCAGTTTATTCCCGTCTAGCGGGGGGATCACAGATACGCAGTATTTT